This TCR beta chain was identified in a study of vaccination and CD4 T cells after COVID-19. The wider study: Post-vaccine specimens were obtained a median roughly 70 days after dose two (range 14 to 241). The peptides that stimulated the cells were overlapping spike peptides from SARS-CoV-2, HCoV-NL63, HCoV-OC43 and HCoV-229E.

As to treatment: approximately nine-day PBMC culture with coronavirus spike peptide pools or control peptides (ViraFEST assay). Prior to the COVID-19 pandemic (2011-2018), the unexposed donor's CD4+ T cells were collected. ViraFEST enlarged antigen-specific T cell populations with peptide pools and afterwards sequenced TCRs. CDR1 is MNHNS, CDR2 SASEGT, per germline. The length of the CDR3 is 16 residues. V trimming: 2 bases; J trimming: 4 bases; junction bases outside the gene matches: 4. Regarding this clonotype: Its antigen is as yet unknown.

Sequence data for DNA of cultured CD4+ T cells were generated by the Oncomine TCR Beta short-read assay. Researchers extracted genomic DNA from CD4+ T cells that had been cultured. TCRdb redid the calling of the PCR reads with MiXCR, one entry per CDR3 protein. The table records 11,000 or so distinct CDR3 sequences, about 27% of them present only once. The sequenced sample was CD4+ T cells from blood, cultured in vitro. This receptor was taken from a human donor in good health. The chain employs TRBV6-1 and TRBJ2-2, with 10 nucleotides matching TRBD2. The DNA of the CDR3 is TGTGCCAGCAGTGAACGGGTAGCGGGAGGCACCGGGGAGCTGTTTTTT. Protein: CASSERVAGGTGELFF.